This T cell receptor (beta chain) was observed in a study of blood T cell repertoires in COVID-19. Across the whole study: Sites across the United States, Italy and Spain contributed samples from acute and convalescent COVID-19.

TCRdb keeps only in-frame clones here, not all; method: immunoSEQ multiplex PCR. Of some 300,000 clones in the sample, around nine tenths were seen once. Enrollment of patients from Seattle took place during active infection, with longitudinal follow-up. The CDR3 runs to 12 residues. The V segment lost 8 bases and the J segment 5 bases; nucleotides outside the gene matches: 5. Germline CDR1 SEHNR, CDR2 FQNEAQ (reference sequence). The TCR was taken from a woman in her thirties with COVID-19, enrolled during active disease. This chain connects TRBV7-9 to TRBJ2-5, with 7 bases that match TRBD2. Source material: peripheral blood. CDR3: CASGSGGETQYF. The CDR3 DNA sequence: TGTGCCAGCGGCTCCGGGGGGGAGACCCAGTACTTC.